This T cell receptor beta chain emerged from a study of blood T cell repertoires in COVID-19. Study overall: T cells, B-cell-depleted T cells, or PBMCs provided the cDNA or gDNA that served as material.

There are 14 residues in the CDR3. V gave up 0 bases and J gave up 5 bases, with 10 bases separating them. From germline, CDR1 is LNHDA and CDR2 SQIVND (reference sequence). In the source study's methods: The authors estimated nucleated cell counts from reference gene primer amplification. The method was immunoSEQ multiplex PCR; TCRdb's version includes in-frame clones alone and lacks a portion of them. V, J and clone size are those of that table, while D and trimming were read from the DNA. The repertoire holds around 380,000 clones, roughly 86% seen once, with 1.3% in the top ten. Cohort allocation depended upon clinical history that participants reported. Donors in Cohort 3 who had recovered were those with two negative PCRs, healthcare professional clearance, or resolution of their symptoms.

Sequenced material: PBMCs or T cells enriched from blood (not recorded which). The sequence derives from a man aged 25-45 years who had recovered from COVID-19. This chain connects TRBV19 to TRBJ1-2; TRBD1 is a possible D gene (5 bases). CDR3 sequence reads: CASSIDHRLYGYTF. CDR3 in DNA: TGTGCCAGTAGTATAGATCACAGGCTGTATGGCTACACCTTC.